The 10 T cell receptor beta chains below were found in one sample sequenced in a study of T cells in Graves' hyperthyroidism and ophthalmopathy. The CDR3 regions of TCR beta were amplified from RNA transcripts. The HTBI primer set drove a first-round RT-PCR of the TCR CDR3. TCRdb ran MiXCR on the multiplex PCR reads and lists one entry per CDR3 protein. The sample lists 300,000 or so distinct CDR3 sequences, 15% to 20% seen once, with around 57% in the top ten. The specimen was blood. The origin of the receptors is a woman aged 55-70 years with Graves' ophthalmopathy.

This clonotype was seen many times. As DNA, the CDR3 is TGCAGTGCTGACAGGGCTTCGGATGAAAAACTGTTTTTT. Translation: CSADRASDEKLFF. This chain joins TRBV20-1 and TRBJ1-4; 7 positions agree with TRBD1. The CDR3 is made up of 13 amino acids. CDR1 is DFQATT, CDR2 SNEGSKA, per germline (reference sequence). Trimming at V came to 5 bases and at J to 6 bases, leaving 6 bases not matched to a gene.

This clonotype has a count of ten or more. V gene TRBV5-1 combines with J gene TRBJ2-2; 9 bases agree with TRBD2. Per the germline V gene, CDR1 is SGHRS and CDR2 is YFSETQ. V shed 4 bases and J 7 bases; nucleotides not matched to a gene: 8. The CDR3 covers 15 residues. The chain's CDR3 is CASSGGLAGIGELFF. The DNA of the CDR3 is TGCGCCAGCAGCGGGGGCCTAGCGGGAATCGGGGAGCTGTTTTTT. Full variable domain (remainder filled in from reference TRBV5-1 and TRBJ2-2): KAGVTQTPRYLIKTRGQQVTLSCSPISGHRSVSWYQQTPGQGLQFLFEYFSETQRNKGNFPGRFSGRQFSNSRSEMNVSTLELGDSALYLCASSGGLAGIGELFFGEGSRLTVL.

This clonotype came up many times. The chain is built from TRBV28 and TRBJ1-6; perhaps TRBD1 as D (6 bases). CDR1 and CDR2 (germline): MDHEN, SYDVKM. The CDR3 has 15 residues. The V and J ends lost 3 bases and 5 bases respectively, with 11 bases between them. The CDR3 DNA is TGTGCCAGCAGTTTTTTACAGGGAAATAATTCACCCCTCCACTTT. It specifies CASSFLQGNNSPLHF.

This clonotype was observed at least ten times. The chain links TRBV28 to TRBJ2-7; D gene ambiguous. The CDR3 sequence is 17 residues long. Per germline, CDR1 MDHEN and CDR2 SYDVKM. Trimming took 2 bases from V and 2 from J, leaving 19 bases between them. CDR3 protein: CASSLREPGPTAYEQYF. As DNA, the CDR3 is TGTGCCAGCAGTTTAAGAGAACCGGGCCCGACCGCCTACGAGCAGTACTTC.

In this sample, this clonotype turned up many times. J is TRBJ1-1 and V is TRBV20-1, with D perhaps TRBD1 (5 bases). V was pared by 0 bases and J by 1 base, with 9 bases between. This CDR3 comprises 14 residues. The germline V gene encodes CDR1 DFQATT and CDR2 SNEGSKA (reference sequence). The CDR3: CSARDWQGNTEAFF. DNA of the CDR3: TGCAGTGCTAGAGATTGGCAGGGGAACACTGAAGCTTTCTTT.

This clonotype has a count of ten or more. CDR3 nucleotides: TGCAGTGCTAGACACAGTCTTACCTACAATGAGCAGTTCTTC. The encoded protein is CSARHSLTYNEQFF. The V gene is TRBV20-1, the J gene TRBJ2-1; no definite D call. This CDR3 region has 14 residues. V was cut by 2 bases and J by 2 bases, with 10 bases left in between. Germline V gene lookup returns CDR1 DFQATT and CDR2 SNEGSKA (reference sequence).

In its sample, this clonotype was seen many times. V is TRBV5-1 and J is TRBJ2-7; D remains ambiguous. The V end was cut by 3 bases, the J end by 8 bases, with 9 bases between. The CDR3 is 11 amino acids. Germline CDR1 and CDR2: SGHRS and YFSETQ. CDR3 sequence: CASSSERKQYF. CDR3 bases: TGCGCCAGCAGCTCCGAGAGGAAGCAGTACTTC.

This clonotype was seen many times. V usage is TRBV28 and J usage is TRBJ2-7; D possibly corresponds to TRBD2 (5 bases). The V and J ends lost 7 bases and 1 base respectively, with 8 bases between them. Germline assignment: CDR1 MDHEN and CDR2 SYDVKM. The CDR3 sequence is 12 residues long. CDR3 DNA: TGTGCCAGCAACAGCGGTTCCTACGAGCAGTACTTC. Translating it yields CASNSGSYEQYF.

This clonotype has just one count. A read error may explain this, as a much larger clone is one base away. The chain employs TRBV12-3 or TRBV12-4 and TRBJ2-1, with D uncertain. There are 16 residues in the CDR3. The CDR3 reads CASSLSPRLPSGERFF. DNA of the CDR3: TGTGCCAGCAGTTTATCCCCTCGACTTCCGTCCGGTGAGCGGTTCTTC.

This clonotype was observed many times. The chain has TRBV13 and TRBJ2-7; 11 nucleotides agree with TRBD2. V dropped 2 bases and J dropped 6; count of bases not matched to a gene: 3. The CDR3 loop spans 14 amino acids. The germline CDR1 and CDR2 sequences are PRHDT and FYEKMQ (reference sequence). CDR3 region: CASSLKGLAGEQYF. The CDR3 region has the DNA TGTGCCAGCAGCTTAAAAGGACTAGCGGGCGAGCAGTACTTC.